Listed below are T cell receptor beta chains from one sample, sequenced in a study of CD8 T cells in Susac syndrome. Via MiXCR, TCRdb re-called the immunoSEQ multiplex PCR reads, giving one row per CDR3 protein. The sample lists more than 110,000 distinct CDR3 sequences, approximately 95% occurring once. The sequenced sample consisted of CD4+ T cells from PBMCs. The receptors derive from a human donor with Susac syndrome. Each CDR3 is given with its conserved first and last residue. Only some rows state a clone size, as once, few, many or a class for expanded clones.

cdr3_aa: CASSQADRTYNEQFF; j_call: TRBJ2-1; clone_size: .; v_call: TRBV4-2
cdr3_aa: CASSVRDYGETQYF; j_call: TRBJ2-5; clone_size: .; v_call: TRBV19
cdr3_aa: CASSARLDGQGDSRNTEAFF; j_call: TRBJ1-1; clone_size: .; v_call: TRBV5-1
cdr3_aa: CAWCRDGGANVLTF; j_call: TRBJ2-6; clone_size: .; v_call: TRBV30
cdr3_aa: CSARASWRTEAFF; j_call: TRBJ1-1; clone_size: .; v_call: TRBV20-1
cdr3_aa: CASSNPGQGFNYTF; j_call: TRBJ1-2; clone_size: .; v_call: TRBV21-1
cdr3_aa: CAWSALAANEQFF; j_call: TRBJ2-1; clone_size: .; v_call: TRBV30
cdr3_aa: CASSGPGQGNSPLHF; j_call: TRBJ1-6; clone_size: .; v_call: TRBV10-2
cdr3_aa: CASIGTSHEQYF; j_call: TRBJ2-7; clone_size: .; v_call: TRBV19
cdr3_aa: CASSQDRSRETQYF; j_call: TRBJ2-5; clone_size: .; v_call: TRBV14
cdr3_aa: CASSPAWDFSGANVLTF; j_call: TRBJ2-6; clone_size: .; v_call: TRBV12-3/TRBV12-4
cdr3_aa: CASSPIRDSSYNEQFF; j_call: TRBJ2-1; clone_size: .; v_call: TRBV23-1
cdr3_aa: CASSYRGQTTYEQYF; j_call: TRBJ2-7; clone_size: .; v_call: TRBV6-2/TRBV6-3
cdr3_aa: CASSWVAGGLQETQYF; j_call: TRBJ2-5; clone_size: .; v_call: TRBV28
cdr3_aa: CSVTAVRETQYF; j_call: TRBJ2-5; clone_size: .; v_call: TRBV29-1
cdr3_aa: CASSISNQPQHF; j_call: TRBJ1-5; clone_size: .; v_call: TRBV12-3/TRBV12-4
cdr3_aa: CSARNRQGGYEQYF; j_call: TRBJ2-7; clone_size: once; v_call: TRBV20-1
cdr3_aa: CASSVDANTEAFF; j_call: TRBJ1-1; clone_size: .; v_call: TRBV9
cdr3_aa: CSARDLPLAPPETQYF; j_call: TRBJ2-5; clone_size: .; v_call: TRBV20-1
cdr3_aa: CASSHLGSQPQHF; j_call: TRBJ1-5; clone_size: .; v_call: TRBV3-1
cdr3_aa: CAWRPDNLNTIYF; j_call: TRBJ1-3; clone_size: .; v_call: TRBV30
cdr3_aa: CSARDPHHQPQHF; j_call: TRBJ1-5; clone_size: .; v_call: TRBV20-1
cdr3_aa: CASSFMIETEETQYF; j_call: TRBJ2-5; clone_size: once; v_call: TRBV7-9
cdr3_aa: CSARGTRNSGNTIYF; j_call: TRBJ1-3; clone_size: .; v_call: TRBV29-1